This T cell receptor (beta chain) is drawn from a study of neurological immune-mediated disorders. Germline V gives CDR1 SGHTA, CDR2 FQGNSA. Trimming took 8 bases from V and 0 from J, leaving 11 bases between them. CDR3 length equals 14 residues. TCRdb recomputed calls from the 5' RACE reads with MiXCR, one row per CDR3 protein. The data show about 76,000 distinct CDR3 sequences, roughly a sixth seen once. This clonotype was picked up many times. This sequence was found in a woman between 40 and 50 years old in good health. Source material: PBMCs. The V call is TRBV7-2, the J call TRBJ2-1, with D tentatively TRBD2 (6 bases). CDR3 sequence reads: CASARDFSYNEQFF. CDR3 bases: TGTGCCAGCGCCCGGGACTTCTCCTACAATGAGCAGTTCTTC.